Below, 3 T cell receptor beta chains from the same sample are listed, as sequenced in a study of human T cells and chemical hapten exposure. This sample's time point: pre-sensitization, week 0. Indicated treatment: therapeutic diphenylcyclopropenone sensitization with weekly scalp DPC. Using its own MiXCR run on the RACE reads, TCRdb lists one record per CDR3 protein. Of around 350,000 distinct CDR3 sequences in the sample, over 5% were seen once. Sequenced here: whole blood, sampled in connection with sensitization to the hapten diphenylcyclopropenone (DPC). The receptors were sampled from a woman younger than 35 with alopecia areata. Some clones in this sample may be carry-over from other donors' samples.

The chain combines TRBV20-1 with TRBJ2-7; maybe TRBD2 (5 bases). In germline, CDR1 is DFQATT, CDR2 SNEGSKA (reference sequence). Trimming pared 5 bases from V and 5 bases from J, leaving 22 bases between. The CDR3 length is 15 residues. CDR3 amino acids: CSASPPSGLVDEQYF. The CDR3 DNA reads TGCAGTGCTTCCCCCCCGAGCGGTCTGGTAGACGAGCAGTACTTC.

The CDR3 nucleotides read TGTGCCAGCAGACCGACATGGAGTCAAGAGACCCAGTACTTC. Protein product: CASRPTWSQETQYF. The chain joins TRBV6-5 to TRBJ2-5, with unresolved D. The germline V gene has CDR1 MNHEY and CDR2 SVGAGI. The CDR3 consists of 14 residues. V lost 6 bases and J 2 bases, leaving 13 bases between the germline ends.

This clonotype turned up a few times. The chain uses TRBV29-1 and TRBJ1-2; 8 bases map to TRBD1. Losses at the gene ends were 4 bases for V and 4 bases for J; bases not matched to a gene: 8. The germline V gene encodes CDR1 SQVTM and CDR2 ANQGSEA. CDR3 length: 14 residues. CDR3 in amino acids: CSVVLQGGSYGYTF. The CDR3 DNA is TGCAGCGTTGTGTTACAGGGGGGAAGCTATGGCTACACCTTC. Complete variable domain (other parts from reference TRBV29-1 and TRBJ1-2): SAVISQKPSRDICQRGTSLTIQCQVDSQVTMMFWYRQQPGQSLTLIATANQGSEATYESGFVIDKFPISRPNLTFSTLTVSNMSPEDSSIYLCSVVLQGGSYGYTFGSGTRLTVV.